This entry is about one T cell receptor beta chain. No antigen is known for it. This CDR3 is 18 amino acids long. Germline CDR1 is SGHAT and CDR2 is FQNNGV. V shed 5 bases and J 1 base; nucleotides not matched to a gene: 12. TCRdb processed the multiplex PCR reads anew with MiXCR; each CDR3 protein has one entry. The table lists roughly 14,000 distinct CDR3 sequences, approximately 50% of them singletons. This sample is drawn from a study of breast tumors, draining lymph nodes, adjacent tissues. Study-level findings and limits: Compared with lymph nodes, tumors were less diverse; compared with nontumor tissue, more. The lymph node origin of tumor T cells was framed as consistent with a hypothesis, not demonstrated.

Sequenced sample: tumor-adjacent breast tissue. The V and J genes are TRBV11-2 and TRBJ2-7; 12 bases align to TRBD2. The TCR comes from a female donor with breast cancer. Some clones in this sample may be carry-over from other donors' samples. The CDR3 loop is CASSQSALAGGPSYEQYF. The CDR3 DNA is TGTGCCAGCAGCCAAAGCGCGCTAGCGGGAGGGCCTTCCTACGAGCAGTACTTC. The full variable domain, in which reference TRBV11-2 and TRBJ2-7 provide the parts outside the CDR3, is EAGVAQSPRYKIIEKRQSVAFWCNPISGHATLYWYQQILGQGPKLLIQFQNNGVVDDSQLPKDRFSAERLKGVDSTLKIQPAKLEDSAVYLCASSQSALAGGPSYEQYFGPGTRLTVT.